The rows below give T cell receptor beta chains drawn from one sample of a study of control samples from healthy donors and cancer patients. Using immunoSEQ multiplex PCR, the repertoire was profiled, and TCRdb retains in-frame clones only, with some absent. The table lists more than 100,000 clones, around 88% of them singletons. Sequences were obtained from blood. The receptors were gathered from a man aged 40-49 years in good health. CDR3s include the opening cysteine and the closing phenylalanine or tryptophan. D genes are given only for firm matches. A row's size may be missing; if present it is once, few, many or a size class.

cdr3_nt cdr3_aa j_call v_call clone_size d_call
TGTGCCAGCAGTGGTCTTGGGAATCAGCCCCAGCATTTT CASSGLGNQPQHF TRBJ1-5 TRBV6-2/TRBV6-3 - -
TGTGCCCTAAGGAGAGATGTTGAAGCTTTCTTT CALRRDVEAFF TRBJ1-1 TRBV30 - -
TGTGCCAGCAGCTTGGATGGACGCGAAGCTTTCTTT CASSLDGREAFF TRBJ1-1 TRBV7-9 - -
TGCGCCAGCAGCTGGACCCCACTAGCGGGGGGGCAGAGTACGCAGTATTTT CASSWTPLAGGQSTQYF TRBJ2-3 TRBV5-1 - TRBD2
TGTGCCAGCAGCACTCAGGGGGATAATTCACCCCTCCACTTT CASSTQGDNSPLHF TRBJ1-6 TRBV7-9 - TRBD1
TGTGCCACCAGTGAGTCGACATCCCTTAACGCGAACACCGGGGAGCTGTTTTTT CATSESTSLNANTGELFF TRBJ2-2 TRBV24-1 - -
TGTGCCAGCAGCGTAGAGGGAGCAGGGGGCAAAGATACGCAGTATTTT CASSVEGAGGKDTQYF TRBJ2-3 TRBV9 - TRBD1
TGTGCCTGGAAACATCGGGGGGGCGAGACCCAGTACTTC CAWKHRGGETQYF TRBJ2-5 TRBV30 few TRBD2
TGTGCCAGCTCACCCGTGGACAGGGCCTACGAGCAGTACTTC CASSPVDRAYEQYF TRBJ2-7 TRBV18 - TRBD1
TGTGCCAGCAGTTTAGGGACAGCATTTGGGGCTTTCTTT CASSLGTAFGAFF TRBJ1-1 TRBV12-3/TRBV12-4 - -
TGTGCCAGCAGCGTAGTAAGCGGGGCCGCAGATACGCAGTATTTT CASSVVSGAADTQYF TRBJ2-3 TRBV9 - TRBD2
TGTGCCAGCAGCTTAGCGGCGGGGGGGCCAGGAGATACGCAGTATTTT CASSLAAGGPGDTQYF TRBJ2-3 TRBV7-6 - TRBD2
TGTGCCAGCAGTCAGGGGGGCCGCACTGAAGCTTTCTTT CASSQGGRTEAFF TRBJ1-1 TRBV12-3/TRBV12-4 - TRBD1
TGTGCCAGCAGGGGACAGGGCGGCGATAATTCACCCCTCCACTTT CASRGQGGDNSPLHF TRBJ1-6 TRBV6-5 - TRBD1
TGTGCCAGTAGTATGGGGGACACCAATCAGCCCCAGCATTTT CASSMGDTNQPQHF TRBJ1-5 TRBV19 - -
TGTGCCAGCAGCCCCGGGACAGCCAATTCACCCCTCCACTTT CASSPGTANSPLHF TRBJ1-6 TRBV2 - TRBD1
TGCAGCGCGGAGATGAACTATGGCTACACCTTC CSAEMNYGYTF TRBJ1-2 TRBV29-1 - -
TGTGCCAGCAGCCGACCCGCGACAGGGTTTGAGCAGTTCTTC CASSRPATGFEQFF TRBJ2-1 TRBV6-6 - TRBD1
TGTGCCAGCAACCAACCGGGACAGCCGAACACTGAAGCTTTCTTT CASNQPGQPNTEAFF TRBJ1-1 TRBV11-3 - TRBD1
TGTGCCAGCAGCGTCCATGGAAACACTGAAGCTTTCTTT CASSVHGNTEAFF TRBJ1-1 TRBV7-2 - -
TGTGCCTGGACCGACAGTTCGAACGAGCAGTACTTC CAWTDSSNEQYF TRBJ2-7 TRBV30 - -
TGTGCCAGCAGCCAGGACAGGGGATCGGAAAAACTGTTTTTT CASSQDRGSEKLFF TRBJ1-4 TRBV4-2 - TRBD1
TGTGCCAGCAGGTCGACAGGGGAAGAGACCCAGTACTTC CASRSTGEETQYF TRBJ2-5 TRBV2 few TRBD1
TGCGCCAGCAGCCACGGACAGGGAAACTATGGCTACACCTTC CASSHGQGNYGYTF TRBJ1-2 TRBV4-3 few TRBD1
TGTGCCAGCAGCTGGGGGACAGGGGGCGAACAGGGCTATGGCTACACCTTC CASSWGTGGEQGYGYTF TRBJ1-2 TRBV5-6 - TRBD1
TGTGCCAGCAGTGACGGAGACAGGGCCTACAATGAGCAGTTCTTC CASSDGDRAYNEQFF TRBJ2-1 TRBV6-4 - TRBD1
TGCAGCGTAAGACAGGGAAATTACGAGCAGTACTTC CSVRQGNYEQYF TRBJ2-7 TRBV29-1 few TRBD1
TGTGCCAGCAAGGGACAGGGAATGCCTGAAGCTTTCTTT CASKGQGMPEAFF TRBJ1-1 TRBV12-3/TRBV12-4 - TRBD1
TGTGCCAGCAGCCAAAGCCTAGGAGGACGGGCTTTCTTT CASSQSLGGRAFF TRBJ1-1 TRBV3-1/TRBV3-2 - -
TGTGCCAGCAGTATGGCAGTACAAGAGACCCAGTACTTC CASSMAVQETQYF TRBJ2-5 TRBV2 - -